This T cell receptor (beta chain) derives from a study of blood T cell repertoires in COVID-19. Overall study: Sites in the United States, Italy and Spain provided acute and convalescent COVID-19 samples. Sample material is recorded as cDNA or gDNA derived from T cells, B-cell-depleted T cells, or PBMCs.

V was pared by 5 bases and J by 7 bases, with 15 bases between. CDR3 size: 15 residues. Germline V lookup: CDR1 MNHEY, CDR2 SVGAGI. Original processing methods: Using reference gene primer amplification, nucleated cell counts were estimated. This table comes from immunoSEQ multiplex PCR, and its TCRdb copy is limited to in-frame clones, with some not included. The D gene and trimming were derived from the DNA, and the V and J assignments and clone size from that table. This sample has roughly 120,000 clones; approximately 80% occur once, and the top ten carry over 6.5%. The chain couples TRBV6-5 to TRBJ1-6, with D perhaps TRBD1 (6 bases). What was sequenced was peripheral blood. This TCR came from a human donor in a cohort sampled during active COVID-19. This chain's CDR3 is CASSRSQTGNSPLHF. DNA for the CDR3: TGTGCCAGCAGTCGCAGTCAAACAGGGAATTCACCCCTCCACTTT.